The next 27 T cell receptor beta chains were all read from a single sample in a study of OX40 agonist ivuxolimab in advanced cancers. Profiled with immunoSEQ multiplex PCR; TCRdb holds only in-frame clones, not every one. This table has 94,000 or so clones, 84% appearing once. This specimen was CD4+ or CD8+ T cells sorted from blood, taken in a trial of the OX40 agonist ivuxolimab. These receptors originate from an adult with an advanced solid tumor such as melanoma, head and neck, liver or kidney cancer.

The rearrangement uses TRBV18 and TRBJ1-4, with 8 bases lining up with TRBD1. The CDR3 loop spans 18 amino acids. Germline V gene data show CDR1 as KGHSH and CDR2 as LQKENI. Unmatched junction bases numbered 10, after V lost 3 bases and J lost 1 base. CDR3 nucleotides: TGTGCCAGCTCACCGTTAACGGGTGGACAGGGAACTAATGAAAAACTGTTTTTT. Translated, it gives CASSPLTGGQGTNEKLFF.

As regards this clone: Distinct nucleotide sequences in the sample also encode this CDR3. V usage is TRBV29-1 and J usage is TRBJ1-1; 7 bases line up with TRBD1. The V gene end was trimmed by 7 bases and the J gene end by 2 bases; junction bases not matched to a gene: 4. Germline lookup yields CDR1 SQVTM and CDR2 ANQGSEA. The CDR3 sequence is 12 residues long. Here the CDR3 reads CSAGQTNTEAFF. In DNA, the CDR3 is TGCAGCGCGGGACAGACAAACACTGAAGCTTTCTTT. Combining the CDR3 with reference TRBV29-1 and TRBJ1-1 gives the whole variable domain SAVISQKPSRDICQRGTSLTIQCQVDSQVTMMFWYRQQPGQSLTLIATANQGSEATYESGFVIDKFPISRPNLTFSTLTVSNMSPEDSSIYLCSAGQTNTEAFFGQGTRLTVV.

V is TRBV19 and J is TRBJ2-3, with D hard to call. Germline V gene lookup returns CDR1 LNHDA and CDR2 SQIVND (reference sequence). The CDR3 loop spans 12 amino acids. Trimming left V 6 bases short and J 11 bases short, with 15 bases between. CDR3 sequence reads: CASRDPLRLQYF. The CDR3 nucleotides are TGTGCCAGTAGGGACCCCTTACGCTTGCAGTATTTT.

V usage is TRBV5-4 and J usage is TRBJ2-7; 9 bases fit TRBD2. Germline-derived CDR1 and CDR2 are SGHNT and YYREEE (reference sequence). The CDR3 length is 14 residues. Trimming at V came to 1 base and at J to 3 bases, leaving 2 bases not matched to a gene. The CDR3 reads CASSLSGGRYEQYF. Written as DNA, the CDR3 is TGTGCCAGCAGCTTGAGCGGGGGGCGCTACGAGCAGTACTTC. Supplemented by reference TRBV5-4 and TRBJ2-7, the full variable domain reads ETGVTQSPTHLIKTRGQQVTLRCSSQSGHNTVSWYQQALGQGPQFIFQYYREEENGRGNFPPRFSGLQFPNYSSELNVNALELDDSALYLCASSLSGGRYEQYFGPGTRLTVT.

The chain is built from TRBV7-2 and TRBJ2-1; tentatively, D is TRBD2 (5 bases). Germline CDR1 is SGHTA and CDR2 is FQGNSA. This CDR3 has 15 residues. Between the trimmed V and J ends, which lost 5 bases and 5 bases, there was a span of 16 bases. In DNA form, the CDR3 reads TGTGCCAGCAGCCCACGGGAAGGATATAACAATGAGCAGTTCTTC. It translates to CASSPREGYNNEQFF.

The chain carries TRBV18 and TRBJ2-3; D gene unclear. Germline V gene data show CDR1 as KGHSH and CDR2 as LQKENI. Trimming took off 0 bases at V and 9 bases at J, with 10 bases between the two ends. The CDR3 runs 13 residues. The CDR3 DNA sequence: TGTGCCAGCTCACCACCGGAGAAGCAGACGCAGTATTTT. Protein: CASSPPEKQTQYF.

The gene calls are TRBV19 and TRBJ1-2, with 7 nucleotides matching TRBD1. The V and J ends lost 7 bases and 4 bases, in that order; junction bases with no gene match: 12. From germline, CDR1 is LNHDA and CDR2 SQIVND (reference sequence). The CDR3 is 15 residues long. The CDR3 bases are TGTGCCAGTACCATAGGTCAGGGGGTCGGCTATGGCTACACCTTC. This codes for CASTIGQGVGYGYTF.

A note on this clone: This specimen includes other DNA sequences encoding the same CDR3. The rearrangement joins TRBV11-2 to TRBJ2-5, with D possibly TRBD1 on 5 matching bases. The length of the CDR3 is 13 residues. Looked up from germline, CDR1 is SGHAT and CDR2 is FQNNGV. V dropped 1 base and J dropped 5 bases, with 8 bases sitting between them. CDR3 bases: TGTGCCAGCAGCTTAGCTGGGGCGGAGACCCAGTACTTC. This encodes CASSLAGAETQYF.

The rearrangement joins TRBV7-8 to TRBJ2-7; no clear D gene. V was trimmed by 5 bases and J by 6 bases, leaving 11 bases between them. The CDR3 loop spans 12 amino acids. CDR1 is SGHVS, CDR2 FQNEAQ, per germline. The CDR3 here is CASSATVIEQYF. The CDR3 coding sequence is TGTGCCAGCAGCGCAACAGTGATCGAGCAGTACTTC.

The chain couples TRBV9 to TRBJ2-5; TRBD2 matches 13 bases. Germline V gene data show CDR1 as SGDLS and CDR2 as YYNGEE. CDR3 length equals 17 residues. V lost 0 bases and J lost 2; bases outside the gene matches: 4. The CDR3 DNA is TGTGCCAGCAGCGTAGGGGGACTAGCGGGGTTACAAGAGACCCAGTACTTC. It translates to CASSVGGLAGLQETQYF.

This clone was picked up one time. The rearrangement links TRBV7-9 to TRBJ2-6; no firm D call. Germline V gene sequence: CDR1 SEHNR, CDR2 FQNEAQ (reference sequence). The CDR3 totals 15 residues. V was clipped by 1 base and J by 1 base, with 5 bases between them. The CDR3 nucleotides read TGTGCCAGCAGCTTAGGGAGTTCTGGGGCCAACGTCCTGACTTTC. Protein sequence: CASSLGSSGANVLTF.

The gene calls are TRBV5-8 and TRBJ1-1; 8 bases are shared with TRBD1. This CDR3 contains 14 residues. V was pared by 4 bases and J by 6 bases, with 8 bases of the junction left unmatched. Germline lookup yields CDR1 SGHTS and CDR2 YDEGEE. The CDR3 loop reads CASSLRGLGAEAFF. CDR3 in DNA: TGTGCCAGCAGCCTCAGGGGGCTTGGAGCTGAAGCTTTCTTT. The whole variable domain, remainder taken from reference TRBV5-8 and TRBJ1-1, is EAGVTQSPTHLIKTRGQQATLRCSPISGHTSVYWYQQALGLGLQFLLWYDEGEERNRGNFPPRFSGRQFPNYSSELNVNALELEDSALYLCASSLRGLGAEAFFGQGTRLTVV.

The rearrangement links TRBV19 to TRBJ1-1, with 8 bases that match TRBD1. Germline V gives CDR1 LNHDA, CDR2 SQIVND (reference sequence). CDR3 length: 15 amino acids. V lost 8 bases and J lost 0; bases outside the gene matches: 8. In DNA, the CDR3 is TGTGCCAGTCACACGAGGACAGGGATGAACACTGAAGCTTTCTTT. It translates to CASHTRTGMNTEAFF. Full variable domain (remainder filled in from reference TRBV19 and TRBJ1-1): DGGITQSPKYLFRKEGQNVTLSCEQNLNHDAMYWYRQDPGQGLRLIYYSQIVNDFQKGDIAEGYSVSREKKESFPLTVTSAQKNPTAFYLCASHTRTGMNTEAFFGQGTRLTVV.

The chain has TRBV5-4 and TRBJ1-2, with 8 bases lining up with TRBD1. Germline trimming cut 0 bases from V and 5 bases from J; bases unmatched to any gene: 6. The CDR3 spans 15 residues. From germline, CDR1 is SGHNT and CDR2 YYREEE (reference sequence). CDR3 sequence (DNA): TGTGCCAGCAGCTTGGCAGGGGGCGCCGGGTATGGCTACACCTTC. Encoded protein: CASSLAGGAGYGYTF.

The chain employs TRBV6-1 and TRBJ2-1; 11 positions agree with TRBD2. CDR3 length equals 15 residues. Germline V gene lookup returns CDR1 MNHNS and CDR2 SASEGT. V lost 7 bases and J lost 6; bases outside the gene matches: 8. CDR3 DNA sequence: TGTGCCAGCACCCCCCTAGCGGGGGGATCCAATGAGCAGTTCTTC. The encoded protein is CASTPLAGGSNEQFF.

The chain is built from TRBV25-1 and TRBJ1-2, with D maybe TRBD1 (6 bases). The CDR3 spans 16 residues. Germline values: CDR1 MGHDK, CDR2 SYGVNS. V lost 2 bases and J lost 6, with 19 bases in between. CDR3 sequence reads: CASSEVTLGGANGYTF. CDR3 DNA sequence: TGTGCCAGCAGTGAAGTGACCCTAGGGGGGGCAAATGGCTACACCTTC.

The chain uses TRBV7-8 and TRBJ1-2; 7 bases align to TRBD1. CDR1 SGHVS and CDR2 FQNEAQ come from the germline V gene. V lost 4 bases and J lost 4; bases outside the gene matches: 12. The CDR3 covers 16 residues. CDR3 protein: CASSSRGAGGTYGYTF. The CDR3 coding sequence is TGTGCCAGCAGCTCCAGGGGAGCAGGGGGGACCTATGGCTACACCTTC.

The chain combines TRBV6-6 with TRBJ1-3; D possibly corresponds to TRBD1 (5 bases). In germline, CDR1 is MNHNY, CDR2 SVGAGI (reference sequence). V lost 2 bases, J lost 4 bases, and 9 bases lay in between. This CDR3 region has 14 residues. The CDR3 DNA reads TGTGCCAGCAGTTACCTAGGGGACGGAAACACCATATATTTT. Translating gives CASSYLGDGNTIYF.

This clone is labeled medium-sized. The rearrangement joins TRBV2 to TRBJ1-6; 7 positions agree with TRBD1. Germline-derived CDR1 and CDR2 are SNHLY and FYNNEI. J was trimmed by 8 bases and V by 6 bases; bases with no gene match: 1. The CDR3 totals 12 residues. The CDR3 spells CASSRGDSPLHF. The CDR3 DNA is TGTGCCAGCAGCAGGGGGGATTCACCCCTCCACTTT. The full variable domain, its missing parts supplied by reference TRBV2 and TRBJ1-6, is EPEVTQTPSHQVTQMGQEVILRCVPISNHLYFYWYRQILGQKVEFLVSFYNNEISEKSEIFDDQFSVERPDGSNFTLKIRSTKLEDSAMYFCASSRGDSPLHFGNGTRLTVT.

The sample holds a few counts of this clone. The chain links TRBV7-6 to TRBJ2-1; D not resolved. Trimming took 1 base from V and 8 from J, leaving 9 bases between them. The CDR3 is 13 amino acids. Per the germline V gene, CDR1 is SGHVS and CDR2 is FNYEAQ. DNA for the CDR3: TGTGCCAGCAGCTTAGTTGTGGCGGATGAGCAGTTCTTC. As protein: CASSLVVADEQFF.

This chain links TRBV19 with TRBJ1-6; D unclear. This CDR3 has 14 amino acids. Trimming took off 8 bases at V and 7 bases at J, with 15 bases between the two ends. Germline V gene sequence: CDR1 LNHDA, CDR2 SQIVND (reference sequence). CDR3 sequence reads: CASDEDGENSPLHF. In DNA form, the CDR3 reads TGTGCCAGTGACGAAGACGGGGAAAATTCACCCCTCCACTTT.

The table lists this clone with many counts. The chain uses TRBV18 and TRBJ1-6, with D possibly TRBD1 on 6 matching bases. V gave up 6 bases and J gave up 7 bases, with 19 bases separating them. Germline-derived CDR1 and CDR2 are KGHSH and LQKENI. This CDR3 spans 16 amino acids. CDR3 bases: TGTGCCAGCTCCCCCCTCTTGGGGGGGCGGAATTCACCCCTCCACTTT. Its protein product is CASSPLLGGRNSPLHF.

This clone has a handful of counts. V gene TRBV4-3 combines with J gene TRBJ1-4; tentative D call: TRBD1 (6 bases). CDR1 LGHNA and CDR2 YSLEER come from the germline V gene. The CDR3 has 16 residues. Deletions cut 0 bases from V and 7 bases from J, with 15 bases between. CDR3 DNA sequence: TGCGCCAGCAGCCAAGATCCGGGGGCGCTGGGTGAAAAACTGTTTTTT. It specifies CASSQDPGALGEKLFF.

This chain joins TRBV4-1 and TRBJ1-3, with 9 bases that match TRBD1. The CDR3 has 19 amino acids. Germline CDR1 reads MGHRA; CDR2 reads YSYEKL. Trimming took 4 bases from V and 0 from J; bases not matched to a gene: 13. The DNA for the CDR3 is TGCGCCAGCAGCCCCAACCCGGGACAGGGCCTTTACTCTGGAAACACCATATATTTT. Translating gives CASSPNPGQGLYSGNTIYF.

This clone appeared a few times. The chain recombines TRBV6-6 with TRBJ1-6; D call uncertain. V dropped 6 bases and J dropped 0 bases, with 3 bases sitting between them. The germline V gene encodes CDR1 MNHNY and CDR2 SVGAGI (reference sequence). The length of the CDR3 is 13 residues. This CDR3 is CASRSSYNSPLHF. The CDR3 DNA sequence: TGTGCCAGCAGGAGCTCCTATAATTCACCCCTCCACTTT.

CDR3 protein: CASSQDGTSREETQYF. The CDR3, as DNA: TGTGCCAGCAGCCAAGATGGGACTAGCCGGGAAGAGACCCAGTACTTC. This chain connects TRBV4-2 to TRBJ2-5; TRBD2 matches at 9 bases. V was pared by 0 bases and J by 3 bases, with 5 bases of the junction left unmatched. The germline CDR1 and CDR2 sequences are LGHNA and YNFKEQ. CDR3 length: 16 amino acids.

The chain employs TRBV11-2 and TRBJ1-5, with D unclear. V dropped 1 base and J dropped 5 bases, with 9 bases sitting between them. The CDR3 sequence is 14 residues long. The germline CDR1 and CDR2 sequences are SGHAT and FQNNGV. For the CDR3, the DNA is TGTGCCAGCAGCTTAGGGACTGCATATCAGCCCCAGCATTTT. Protein: CASSLGTAYQPQHF.